Below, 16 T cell receptor beta chains from the same sample are listed, as sequenced in a study of vaccination effects on CD4 cells after COVID-19. The protocol was immunoSEQ multiplex PCR, while the TCRdb copy is restricted to in-frame clones and leaves out a portion. Among tens of thousands of clones listed, 60% to 85% were seen once. Their recognized antigens are unknown. Researchers isolated CD4+ T cells once approximately eleven days of culture had elapsed. Specimen: CD4+ T cells from PBMCs cultured without peptide, collected before COVID-19 vaccination. The receptors were gathered from a human donor who had a prior SARS-CoV-2 infection.

Comment on this clone: Other DNA sequences in the sample encode the same CDR3. The chain is built from TRBV25-1 and TRBJ2-7; 10 positions match TRBD2. Trimming took 4 bases from V and 2 from J; bases not matched to a gene: 2. Per germline, CDR1 MGHDK and CDR2 SYGVNS. The CDR3 has 14 residues. The CDR3 nucleotides read TGTGCCAGCAGTGGGACTAGCGGTCCCTACGAGCAGTACTTC. As protein: CASSGTSGPYEQYF.

The chain is built from TRBV10-3 and TRBJ1-3; TRBD1 is a possible D gene (5 bases). Germline values: CDR1 ENHRY, CDR2 SYGVKD. CDR3 length equals 16 residues. The ends were cut back, 6 bases at V and 2 bases at J, with 17 bases in the middle. The CDR3 spells CAISLTGVGAGNTIYF. The CDR3 bases are TGTGCCATCAGCCTCACGGGGGTCGGAGCTGGAAACACCATATATTTT.

The rearrangement joins TRBV3-1 (or the pseudogene TRBV3-2) to TRBJ2-7; D possibly corresponds to TRBD2 (6 bases). Per the germline V gene, CDR1 is LGHDT and CDR2 is YNNKEL (reference sequence). V was shortened by 4 bases and J by 7 bases, with 17 bases between the two germline ends. This CDR3 spans 14 amino acids. The CDR3 nucleotides are TGTGCCAGCAGCCCAACGGGACTCACTGAAGAGCAGTACTTC. Its protein is CASSPTGLTEEQYF.

The chain joins TRBV7-2 to TRBJ1-2; D remains ambiguous. V was cut by 1 base and J by 3 bases, with 6 bases left in between. The germline CDR1 and CDR2 sequences are SGHTA and FQGNSA. CDR3 length: 13 residues. The CDR3 coding sequence is TGTGCCAGCAGCTTAGGTTGGGACTATGGCTACACCTTC. Its protein is CASSLGWDYGYTF.

This rearrangement joins TRBV24-1 to TRBJ2-3; D possibly corresponds to TRBD2 (6 bases). The CDR3 extends over 16 amino acids. Germline-derived CDR1 and CDR2 are KGHDR and SFDVKD. Between the trimmed V and J ends, which lost 7 bases and 2 bases, there was a span of 18 bases. CDR3 nucleotide sequence: TGTGCCACCAGAAAGTACCGGGACTTCTACACAGATACGCAGTATTTT. Protein: CATRKYRDFYTDTQYF.

This rearrangement joins TRBV18 to TRBJ2-5, with TRBD1 identical over 8 bases. The CDR3 sequence is 16 residues long. CDR1 is KGHSH and CDR2 is LQKENI in the germline V gene. V was pared by 5 bases and J by 4 bases, with 12 bases of the junction left unmatched. CDR3 DNA: TGTGCCAGCTCAACACTAGACAGGGGTTGGACAGAGACCCAGTACTTC. Its translation is CASSTLDRGWTETQYF.

This chain connects TRBV27 to TRBJ1-2; unclear D gene. Germline V CDR1 and CDR2: MNHEY, SMNVEV (reference sequence). CDR3 length: 14 residues. Deletions cut 5 bases from V and 8 bases from J, with 18 bases between. DNA for the CDR3: TGTGCCAGCAGTAGAGTAGGAGGCTTCTGGGGCTACACCTTC. Its translation is CASSRVGGFWGYTF.

The gene calls are TRBV12-5 and TRBJ1-5, with D possibly matching TRBD1 (6 bases). CDR1 is LGHNT and CDR2 is FRNRAP in the germline V gene. The CDR3 has 13 residues. V was pared by 2 bases and J by 6 bases, with 8 bases between. The CDR3 sequence: CASGLSGAQPQHF. The CDR3 nucleotides read TGTGCTAGTGGTTTGTCAGGGGCTCAGCCCCAGCATTTT.

A single count supports this clone. V usage is TRBV5-5 and J usage is TRBJ2-1; D gene ambiguous. V lost 9 bases and J 4 bases, leaving 14 bases between the germline ends. Per germline, CDR1 SGHKS and CDR2 YYEKEE (reference sequence). The CDR3 is 13 residues long. The CDR3 DNA follows: TGTGCCACCTCAGCCTCGGTTTACAATGAGCAGTTCTTC. This translates into CATSASVYNEQFF.

The chain couples TRBV5-4 to TRBJ2-5; TRBD2 matches 7 bases. The V and J ends lost 5 bases and 2 bases, in that order; junction bases with no gene match: 6. Germline-derived CDR1 and CDR2 are SGHNT and YYREEE (reference sequence). The CDR3 has 14 residues. As DNA, the CDR3 is TGTGCCAGCAGGCACGGACTAGTTCAAGAGACCCAGTACTTC. It encodes CASRHGLVQETQYF.

The gene calls are TRBV4-2 and TRBJ1-1; possibly TRBD1 for D (6 bases). The CDR3 length is 16 residues. In germline, CDR1 is LGHNA, CDR2 YNFKEQ. V lost 0 bases to trimming and J lost 2 bases, with 13 bases between them. The chain's CDR3 is CASSQDATGANTEAFF. DNA of the CDR3: TGTGCCAGCAGCCAAGATGCGACAGGTGCTAACACTGAAGCTTTCTTT.

J is TRBJ1-5 and V is TRBV2, with D perhaps matching TRBD1 (5 bases). The ends were cut back, 10 bases at V and 7 bases at J, with 11 bases in the middle. The CDR3 runs 11 residues. The V gene's germline CDR1 is SNHLY and CDR2 FYNNEI. CDR3 protein: CATGKGQPQHF. CDR3 DNA: TGTGCCACCGGAAAGGGGCAGCCCCAGCATTTT.

The chain is built from TRBV4-1 and TRBJ2-7; 9 bases map to TRBD1. Trimming took 4 bases from V and 6 from J; bases not matched to a gene: 13. CDR1 and CDR2 (germline): MGHRA, YSYEKL. The CDR3 is 16 residues long. The CDR3 here is CASSLARGDREAEQYF. CDR3 coding DNA: TGCGCCAGCAGCCTCGCTCGGGGGGACAGGGAGGCCGAGCAGTACTTC.

The genes are TRBV6-1 and TRBJ2-7; D uncertain. The V end was cut by 2 bases, the J end by 3 bases, with 8 bases between. Germline V gives CDR1 MNHNS, CDR2 SASEGT. The CDR3 runs 13 residues. This CDR3 is CASSELEYYEQYF. The CDR3 nucleotides read TGTGCCAGCAGTGAACTTGAGTACTACGAGCAGTACTTC.

The genes are TRBV5-1 and TRBJ1-4, with D perhaps TRBD1 (5 bases). The V end was cut by 0 bases, the J end by 8 bases, with 14 bases between. Germline V gene lookup returns CDR1 SGHRS and CDR2 YFSETQ. The CDR3 loop spans 15 amino acids. Here the CDR3 DNA reads TGCGCCAGCAGCTTGGGTTCAGGGATCGGGGAAAAACTGTTTTTT. It is translated as CASSLGSGIGEKLFF.

This chain connects TRBV11-2 to TRBJ2-3; 9 bases map to TRBD2. Unmatched junction bases numbered 6, after V lost 5 bases and J lost 3 bases. The CDR3 covers 15 residues. Germline assignment: CDR1 SGHAT and CDR2 FQNNGV. DNA of the CDR3: TGTGCCAGCAGCACTCGGGGACTAGCAACAGATACGCAGTATTTT. It is translated as CASSTRGLATDTQYF.